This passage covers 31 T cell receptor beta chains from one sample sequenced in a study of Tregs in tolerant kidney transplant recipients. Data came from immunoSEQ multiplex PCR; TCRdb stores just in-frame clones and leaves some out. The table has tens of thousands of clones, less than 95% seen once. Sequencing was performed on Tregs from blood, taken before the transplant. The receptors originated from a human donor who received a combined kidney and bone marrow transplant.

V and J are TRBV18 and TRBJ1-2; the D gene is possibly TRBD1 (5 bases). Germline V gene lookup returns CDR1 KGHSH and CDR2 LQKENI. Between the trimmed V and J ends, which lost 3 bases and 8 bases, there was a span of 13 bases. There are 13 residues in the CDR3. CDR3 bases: TGTGCCAGCTCACCCCTAGGAGGGGCCGGCTACACCTTC. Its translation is CASSPLGGAGYTF. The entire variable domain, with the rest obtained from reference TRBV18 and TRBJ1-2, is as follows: NAGVMQNPRHLVRRRGQEARLRCSPMKGHSHVYWYRQLPEEGLKFMVYLQKENIIDESGMPKERFSAEFPKEGPSILRIQQVVRGDSAAYFCASSPLGGAGYTFGSGTRLTVV.

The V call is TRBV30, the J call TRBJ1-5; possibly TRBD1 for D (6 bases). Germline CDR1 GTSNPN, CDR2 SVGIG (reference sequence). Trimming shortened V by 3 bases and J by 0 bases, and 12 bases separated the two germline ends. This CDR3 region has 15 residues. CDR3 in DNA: TGTGCCTGGAGCCCCAGGGGACATAGCAATCAGCCCCAGCATTTT. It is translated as CAWSPRGHSNQPQHF.

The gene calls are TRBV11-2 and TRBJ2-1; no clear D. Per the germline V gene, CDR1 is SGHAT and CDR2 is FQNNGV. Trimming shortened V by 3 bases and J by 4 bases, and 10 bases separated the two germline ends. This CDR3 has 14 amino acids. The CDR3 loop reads CASSFWAGYNEQFF. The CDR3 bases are TGTGCCAGCAGCTTCTGGGCCGGGTACAATGAGCAGTTCTTC.

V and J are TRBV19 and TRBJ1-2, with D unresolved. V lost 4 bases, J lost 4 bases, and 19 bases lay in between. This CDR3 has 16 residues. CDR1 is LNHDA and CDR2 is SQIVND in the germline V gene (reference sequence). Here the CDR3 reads CASSNPSLILVYGYTF. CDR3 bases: TGTGCCAGTAGTAATCCCTCACTGATTTTGGTCTATGGCTACACCTTC.

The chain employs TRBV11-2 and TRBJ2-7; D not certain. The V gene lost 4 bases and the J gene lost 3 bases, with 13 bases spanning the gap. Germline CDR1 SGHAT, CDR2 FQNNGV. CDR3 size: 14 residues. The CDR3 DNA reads TGTGCCAGCAGCTGGTCGGACGGAAACTACGAGCAGTACTTC. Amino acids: CASSWSDGNYEQYF.

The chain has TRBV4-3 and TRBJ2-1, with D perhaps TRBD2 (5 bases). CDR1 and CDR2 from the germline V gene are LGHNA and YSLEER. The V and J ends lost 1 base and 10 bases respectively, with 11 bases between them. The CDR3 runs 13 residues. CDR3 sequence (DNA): TGCGCCAGCAGCCAAGGTGCGGGTAAAGAGCAGTTCTTC. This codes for CASSQGAGKEQFF.

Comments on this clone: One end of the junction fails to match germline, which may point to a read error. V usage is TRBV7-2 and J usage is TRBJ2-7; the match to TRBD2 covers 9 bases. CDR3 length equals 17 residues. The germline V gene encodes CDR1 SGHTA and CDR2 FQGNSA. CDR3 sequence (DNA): TGTGCCAGCAGCTTATCAAGTGGACTAGCGTCCCCCTACGGGCAGTACTTC. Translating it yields CASSLSSGLASPYGQYF. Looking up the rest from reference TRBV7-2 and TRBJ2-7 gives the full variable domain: GAGVSQSPSNKVTEKGKDVELRCDPISGHTALYWYRQSLGQGLEFLIYFQGNSAPDKSGLPSDRFSAERTGGSVSTLTIQRTQQEDSAVYLCASSLSSGLASPYGQYFGPGTRLTVT.

The CDR3 sequence: CSVDRAYNEQFF. The CDR3 DNA follows: TGCAGCGTTGATCGGGCCTACAATGAGCAGTTCTTC. The V gene is TRBV29-1, the J gene TRBJ2-1; no firm D call. V was pared by 3 bases and J by 2 bases, with 5 bases between. Germline CDR1 and CDR2: SQVTM and ANQGSEA. CDR3 size: 12 residues.

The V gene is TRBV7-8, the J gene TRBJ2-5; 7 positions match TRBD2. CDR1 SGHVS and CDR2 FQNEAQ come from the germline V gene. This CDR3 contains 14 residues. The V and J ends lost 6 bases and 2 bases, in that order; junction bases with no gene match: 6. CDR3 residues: CASRPPAGQETQYF. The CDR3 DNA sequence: TGTGCCAGCAGGCCCCCAGCGGGGCAAGAGACCCAGTACTTC.

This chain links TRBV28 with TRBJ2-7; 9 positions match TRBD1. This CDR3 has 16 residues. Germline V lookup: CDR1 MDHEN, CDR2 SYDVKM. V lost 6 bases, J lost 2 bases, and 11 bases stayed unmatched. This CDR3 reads CASRPPGTGPTYEQYF. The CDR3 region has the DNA TGTGCCAGCAGACCCCCCGGGACAGGGCCCACCTACGAGCAGTACTTC.

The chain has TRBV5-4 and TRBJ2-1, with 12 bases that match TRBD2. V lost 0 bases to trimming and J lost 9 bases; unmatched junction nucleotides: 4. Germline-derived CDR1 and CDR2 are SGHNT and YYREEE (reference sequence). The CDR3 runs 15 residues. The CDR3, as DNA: TGTGCCAGCAGCTTGGCTAGCGGGAGGGCTCGTGAGCAGTTCTTC. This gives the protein CASSLASGRAREQFF.

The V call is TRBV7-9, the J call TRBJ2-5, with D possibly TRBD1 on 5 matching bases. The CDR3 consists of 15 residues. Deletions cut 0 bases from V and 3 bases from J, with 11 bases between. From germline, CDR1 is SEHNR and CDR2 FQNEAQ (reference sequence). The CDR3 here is CASSLAGDREETQYF. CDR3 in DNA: TGTGCCAGCAGCTTAGCAGGGGATCGGGAAGAGACCCAGTACTTC.

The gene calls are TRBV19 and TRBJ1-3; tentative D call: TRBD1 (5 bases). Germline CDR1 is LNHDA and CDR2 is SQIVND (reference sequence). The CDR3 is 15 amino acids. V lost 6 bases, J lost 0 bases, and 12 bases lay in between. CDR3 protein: CASSRDGISGNTIYF. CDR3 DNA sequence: TGTGCCAGTAGCCGGGACGGGATCTCTGGAAACACCATATATTTT.

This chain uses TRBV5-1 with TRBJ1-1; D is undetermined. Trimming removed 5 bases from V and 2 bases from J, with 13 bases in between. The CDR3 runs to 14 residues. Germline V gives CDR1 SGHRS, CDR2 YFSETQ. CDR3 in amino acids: CASRGGSLNTEAFF. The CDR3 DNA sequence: TGCGCCAGCAGGGGCGGTAGCCTAAACACTGAAGCTTTCTTT.

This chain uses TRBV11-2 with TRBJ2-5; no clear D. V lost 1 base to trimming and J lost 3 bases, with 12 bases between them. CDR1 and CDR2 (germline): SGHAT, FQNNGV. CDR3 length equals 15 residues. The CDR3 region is CASSLGGKAKETQYF. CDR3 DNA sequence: TGTGCCAGCAGCTTAGGTGGCAAAGCCAAAGAGACCCAGTACTTC.

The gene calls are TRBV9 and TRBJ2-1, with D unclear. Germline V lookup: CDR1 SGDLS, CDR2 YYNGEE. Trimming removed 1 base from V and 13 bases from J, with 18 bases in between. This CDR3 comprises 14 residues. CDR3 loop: CASSVFPIGTYQFF. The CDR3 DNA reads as TGTGCCAGCAGCGTATTCCCGATTGGTACTTACCAGTTCTTC.

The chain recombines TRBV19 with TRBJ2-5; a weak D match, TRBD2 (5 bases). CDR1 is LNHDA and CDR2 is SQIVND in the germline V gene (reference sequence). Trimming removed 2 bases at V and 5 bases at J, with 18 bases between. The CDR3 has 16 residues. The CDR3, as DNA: TGTGCCAGTAGTATAATCGGCGCGGGTAAGAGGGAGACCCAGTACTTC. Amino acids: CASSIIGAGKRETQYF.

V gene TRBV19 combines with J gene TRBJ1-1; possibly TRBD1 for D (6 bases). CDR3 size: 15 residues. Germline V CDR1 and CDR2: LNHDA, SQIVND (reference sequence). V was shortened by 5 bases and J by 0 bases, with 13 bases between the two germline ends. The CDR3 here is CASSEQGLMNTEAFF. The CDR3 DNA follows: TGTGCCAGTAGTGAACAGGGTCTCATGAACACTGAAGCTTTCTTT.

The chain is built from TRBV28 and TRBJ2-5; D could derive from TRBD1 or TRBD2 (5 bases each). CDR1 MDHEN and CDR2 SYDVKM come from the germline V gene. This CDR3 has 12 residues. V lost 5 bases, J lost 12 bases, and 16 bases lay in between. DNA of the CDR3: TGTGCCAGCAGTGGCCCCGGGGACCCAGAGTACTTC. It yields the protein CASSGPGDPEYF. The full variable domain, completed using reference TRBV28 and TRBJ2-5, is DVKVTQSSRYLVKRTGEKVFLECVQDMDHENMFWYRQDPGLGLRLIYFSYDVKMKEKGDIPEGYSVSREKKERFSLILESASTNQTSMYLCASSGPGDPEYFGPGTRLLVL.

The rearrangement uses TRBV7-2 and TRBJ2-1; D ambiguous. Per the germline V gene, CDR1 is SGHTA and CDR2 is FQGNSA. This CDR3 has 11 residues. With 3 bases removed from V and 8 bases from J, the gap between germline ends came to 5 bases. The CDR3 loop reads CASSFIDEQFF. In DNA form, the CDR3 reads TGTGCCAGCAGCTTTATCGATGAGCAGTTCTTC.

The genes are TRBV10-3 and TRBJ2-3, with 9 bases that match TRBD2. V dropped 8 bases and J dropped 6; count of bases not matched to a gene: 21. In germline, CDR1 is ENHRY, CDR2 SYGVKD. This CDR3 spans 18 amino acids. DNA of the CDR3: TGTGCCATCGCCTCCCAGGCAGGGAGAGGACTAGCGATCGATACGCAGTATTTT. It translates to CAIASQAGRGLAIDTQYF.

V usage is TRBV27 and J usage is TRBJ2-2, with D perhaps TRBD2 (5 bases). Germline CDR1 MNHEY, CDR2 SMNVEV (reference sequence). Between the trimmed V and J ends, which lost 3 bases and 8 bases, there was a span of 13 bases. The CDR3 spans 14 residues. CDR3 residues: CASSFGGGRGELFF. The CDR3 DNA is TGTGCCAGCAGTTTTGGCGGAGGTCGAGGGGAGCTGTTTTTT.

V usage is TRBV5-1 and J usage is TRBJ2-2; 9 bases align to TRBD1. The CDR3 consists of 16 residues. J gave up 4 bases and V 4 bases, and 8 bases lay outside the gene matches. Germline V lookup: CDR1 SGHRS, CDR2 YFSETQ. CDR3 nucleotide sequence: TGCGCCAGCAGCCGATACAGGGGGCGCGGCACCGGGGAGCTGTTTTTT. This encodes CASSRYRGRGTGELFF.

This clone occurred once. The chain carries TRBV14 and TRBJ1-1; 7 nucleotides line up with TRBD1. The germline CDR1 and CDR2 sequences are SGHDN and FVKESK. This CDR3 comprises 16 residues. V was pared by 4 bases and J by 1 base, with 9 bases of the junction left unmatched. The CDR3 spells CASSPRDSIRNTEAFF. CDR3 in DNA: TGTGCCAGCAGCCCCCGGGACAGCATACGGAACACTGAAGCTTTCTTT.

CDR3 coding DNA: TGTGCCAGCAGCTTAGAGGGCTTGGGCAGCTATGGCTACACCTTC. It translates to CASSLEGLGSYGYTF. This rearrangement joins TRBV7-8 to TRBJ1-2; no reliable D call. V was trimmed by 1 base and J by 4 bases, leaving 13 bases between them. CDR1 is SGHVS, CDR2 FQNEAQ, per germline. The CDR3 is 15 amino acids.

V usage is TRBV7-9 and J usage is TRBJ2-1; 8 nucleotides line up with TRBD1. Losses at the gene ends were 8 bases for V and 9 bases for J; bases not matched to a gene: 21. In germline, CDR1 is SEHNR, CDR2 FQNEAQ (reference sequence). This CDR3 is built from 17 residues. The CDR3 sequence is CASATGGTTNVVPEQFF. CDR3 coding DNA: TGTGCCAGCGCCACAGGGGGAACAACAAACGTCGTACCTGAGCAGTTCTTC.

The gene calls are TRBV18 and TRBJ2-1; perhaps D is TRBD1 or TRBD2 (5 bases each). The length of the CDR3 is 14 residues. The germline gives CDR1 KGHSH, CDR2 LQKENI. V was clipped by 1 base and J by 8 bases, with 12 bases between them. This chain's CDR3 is CASSPQEGSDEQFF. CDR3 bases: TGTGCCAGCTCACCACAAGAGGGGTCCGATGAGCAGTTCTTC.

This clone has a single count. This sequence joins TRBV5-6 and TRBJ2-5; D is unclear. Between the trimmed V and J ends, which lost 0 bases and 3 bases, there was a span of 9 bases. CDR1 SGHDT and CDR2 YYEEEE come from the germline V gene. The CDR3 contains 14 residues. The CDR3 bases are TGTGCCAGCAGCTTGGAAGTCAGTAAAGAGACCCAGTACTTC. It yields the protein CASSLEVSKETQYF.

In nucleotides, the CDR3 is TGTGCCAGCAGTCCCCTGGCGGGCGGGGCTGAAAAACTGTTTTTT. Translating it yields CASSPLAGGAEKLFF. The chain employs TRBV28 and TRBJ1-4; a possible D gene is TRBD1 (5 bases). Trimming shortened V by 5 bases and J by 7 bases, and 17 bases separated the two germline ends. The CDR3 has 15 amino acids. Germline values: CDR1 MDHEN, CDR2 SYDVKM.

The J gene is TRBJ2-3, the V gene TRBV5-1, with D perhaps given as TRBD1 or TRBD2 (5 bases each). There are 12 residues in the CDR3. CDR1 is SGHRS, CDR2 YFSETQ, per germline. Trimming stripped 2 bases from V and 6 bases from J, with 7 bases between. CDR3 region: CASSFEGDTQYF. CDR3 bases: TGCGCCAGCAGCTTTGAGGGGGATACGCAGTATTTT.

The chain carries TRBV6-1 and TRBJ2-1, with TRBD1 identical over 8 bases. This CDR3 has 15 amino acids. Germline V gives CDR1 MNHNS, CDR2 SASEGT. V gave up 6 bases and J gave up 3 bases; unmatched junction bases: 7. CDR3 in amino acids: CASRIGTGYYNEQFF. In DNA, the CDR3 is TGTGCCAGCAGAATAGGGACAGGTTACTACAATGAGCAGTTCTTC.